The 18 T cell receptor beta chains given below trace back to one sample, sequenced in a study of blood T cell repertoires in COVID-19. Only in-frame clones appear in the TCRdb table, and some are missing; sequencing was by immunoSEQ multiplex PCR. The table lists under 300,000 clones, more than 70% of them singletons. The specimen was peripheral blood. The receptors originated from a man older than 75 with acute or convalescent COVID-19.

This clone is a singleton in its sample. The genes are TRBV14 and TRBJ2-1; 8 bases map to TRBD1. The V and J ends lost 4 bases and 4 bases, in that order; junction bases with no gene match: 6. Germline V gene lookup returns CDR1 SGHDN and CDR2 FVKESK. This CDR3 is 15 amino acids long. The CDR3 loop reads CASSRGQGGYNEQFF. CDR3 sequence (DNA): TGTGCCAGCAGCCGTGGACAGGGCGGGTACAATGAGCAGTTCTTC.

The V gene is TRBV5-6, the J gene TRBJ1-1; possible D gene TRBD1, 5 bases. V was shortened by 0 bases and J by 1 base, with 13 bases between the two germline ends. Germline-derived CDR1 and CDR2 are SGHDT and YYEEEE. This CDR3 spans 16 amino acids. CDR3 nucleotide sequence: TGTGCCAGCAGCTTGGTAGGAAGACAGACGAACACTGAAGCTTTCTTT. This translates into CASSLVGRQTNTEAFF.

The rearrangement links TRBV7-9 to TRBJ2-7, with D uncertain. The CDR3 has 13 residues. Germline assignment: CDR1 SEHNR and CDR2 FQNEAQ (reference sequence). Between the trimmed V and J ends, which lost 4 bases and 4 bases, there was a span of 11 bases. CDR3 nucleotide sequence: TGTGCCAGCAGCTCCCCGTTGGCTTACGAGCAGTACTTC. Its protein is CASSSPLAYEQYF.

This sequence joins TRBV19 and TRBJ2-1; 7 nucleotides line up with TRBD1. CDR3 length equals 14 residues. Per the germline V gene, CDR1 is LNHDA and CDR2 is SQIVND (reference sequence). V was pared by 3 bases and J by 5 bases, with 4 bases of the junction left unmatched. CDR3 sequence (DNA): TGTGCCAGTAGTATCGTGGGACAGCACAATGAGCAGTTCTTC. Residues: CASSIVGQHNEQFF.

V and J are TRBV3-1 (or the pseudogene TRBV3-2) and TRBJ2-1; D is ambiguous. V gave up 4 bases and J gave up 4 bases, with 11 bases separating them. The V gene's germline CDR1 is LGHDT and CDR2 YNNKEL (reference sequence). This CDR3 is built from 14 residues. The CDR3 region has the DNA TGTGCCAGCAGCCCCTCTGGCAGGTACAATGAGCAGTTCTTC. Its protein product is CASSPSGRYNEQFF.

This rearrangement joins TRBV3-1 (or the pseudogene TRBV3-2) to TRBJ2-3; 7 nucleotides agree with TRBD1. The CDR3 totals 18 residues. Trimming cost V 1 base and J 4 bases; bases outside gene matches: 14. Germline V CDR1 and CDR2: LGHDT, YNNKEL (reference sequence). CDR3: CASSQGGLTGNHPDTQYF. The CDR3 coding sequence is TGTGCCAGCAGCCAAGGGGGGTTGACAGGGAATCACCCAGATACGCAGTATTTT.

V usage is TRBV18 and J usage is TRBJ1-2; D is possibly TRBD1 (5 bases). V lost 1 base and J 7 bases, leaving 13 bases between the germline ends. This CDR3 contains 14 residues. From germline, CDR1 is KGHSH and CDR2 LQKENI. CDR3 loop: CASSPLQGESGYTF. The CDR3 nucleotides are TGTGCCAGCTCACCACTCCAGGGCGAGAGTGGCTACACCTTC.

Turning to this clone: The sample carries other DNA sequences with the same CDR3. The chain employs TRBV2 and TRBJ2-7; 7 nucleotides agree with TRBD1. Germline CDR1 and CDR2: SNHLY and FYNNEI. The CDR3 has 13 residues. The V and J ends lost 4 bases and 2 bases, in that order; junction bases with no gene match: 2. CDR3 residues: CASSGQGTYEQYF. CDR3 bases: TGTGCCAGCAGTGGACAGGGTACCTACGAGCAGTACTTC.

This chain joins TRBV27 and TRBJ2-1, with D perhaps matching TRBD1 (6 bases). V lost 6 bases, J lost 9 bases, and 15 bases lay in between. The germline V gene encodes CDR1 MNHEY and CDR2 SMNVEV (reference sequence). The length of the CDR3 is 13 residues. The DNA for the CDR3 is TGTGCCAGCAGCCTTAACAGGGCTAGTGAGCAGTTCTTC. Its protein product is CASSLNRASEQFF.

In its sample, this clone was seen a few times. The rearrangement links TRBV5-6 to TRBJ1-2, with D unclear. The ends were cut back, 5 bases at V and 3 bases at J, with 11 bases in the middle. CDR3 length: 13 amino acids. Germline values: CDR1 SGHDT, CDR2 YYEEEE. The CDR3 is CASRSVVYYGYTF. CDR3 nucleotides: TGTGCCAGCAGATCAGTCGTTTACTATGGCTACACCTTC.

The V gene is TRBV19, the J gene TRBJ2-1, with 7 bases lining up with TRBD2. The junction had 13 bases not matched to a gene; V was cut back by 5 bases and J by 3 bases. Germline loops: CDR1 LNHDA, CDR2 SQIVND (reference sequence). The CDR3 spans 17 residues. CDR3: CASSGLAGDPFYNEQFF. CDR3 DNA: TGTGCCAGTAGTGGGTTGGCGGGGGACCCTTTCTACAATGAGCAGTTCTTC.

This sequence joins TRBV15 and TRBJ2-7, with 10 bases matching TRBD1. The CDR3 is made up of 15 amino acids. V was clipped by 4 bases and J by 7 bases; unmatched bases: 10. CDR1 and CDR2 (germline): LNHNV, YYDKDF (reference sequence). This CDR3 is CATSNSGTGVEEQYF. As DNA, the CDR3 is TGTGCCACCAGCAATTCCGGGACAGGGGTTGAGGAGCAGTACTTC.

This clone was counted only a few times. The V gene is TRBV5-5, the J gene TRBJ1-2, with TRBD1 matching 7 bases. The J segment lost 7 bases and the V segment lost 4 bases, leaving 16 bases of the junction unmatched. The CDR3 covers 16 residues. Germline CDR1 and CDR2: SGHKS and YYEKEE (reference sequence). The CDR3 region is CASSPPPTGKFSGYTF. The CDR3 bases are TGTGCCAGCAGCCCACCACCGACAGGGAAATTCTCTGGCTACACCTTC.

The CDR3 reads CASSPSERGYSGANVLTF. CDR3 in DNA: TGTGCCAGCAGTCCGTCGGAGCGGGGGTACTCTGGGGCCAACGTCCTGACTTTC. This rearrangement joins TRBV28 to TRBJ2-6, with 8 bases that match TRBD2. Germline CDR1 is MDHEN and CDR2 is SYDVKM. V lost 5 bases to trimming and J lost 0 bases; unmatched junction nucleotides: 9. The CDR3 extends over 18 amino acids. The entire variable domain, with the rest obtained from reference TRBV28 and TRBJ2-6, is as follows: DVKVTQSSRYLVKRTGEKVFLECVQDMDHENMFWYRQDPGLGLRLIYFSYDVKMKEKGDIPEGYSVSREKKERFSLILESASTNQTSMYLCASSPSERGYSGANVLTFGAGSRLTVL.

The chain employs TRBV5-1 and TRBJ1-2; TRBD1 is a possible D gene (5 bases). This CDR3 is 13 amino acids long. V was cut by 0 bases and J by 5 bases, with 8 bases left in between. The germline CDR1 and CDR2 sequences are SGHRS and YFSETQ. Here the CDR3 DNA reads TGCGCCAGCAGCTTGGACACAGGATATGGCTACACCTTC. This encodes CASSLDTGYGYTF.

The genes are TRBV3-1 (or the pseudogene TRBV3-2) and TRBJ2-7; a weak D match, TRBD2 (5 bases). V was cut by 0 bases and J by 4 bases, with 13 bases left in between. This CDR3 has 15 residues. Germline CDR1 reads LGHDT; CDR2 reads YNNKEL (reference sequence). The CDR3 nucleotides read TGTGCCAGCAGCCAAGAGAGCGGAGGTATTTACGAGCAGTACTTC. This sequence encodes CASSQESGGIYEQYF.

This chain links TRBV7-3 with TRBJ2-1, with a weak D call TRBD2 (6 bases). The germline CDR1 and CDR2 sequences are SGHTA and FQGTGA. The V gene lost 0 bases and the J gene lost 7 bases, with 16 bases spanning the gap. This CDR3 has 16 residues. Here the CDR3 reads CASSLTPSPGGNEQFF. In DNA, the CDR3 is TGTGCCAGCAGCTTAACCCCTAGCCCCGGAGGGAATGAGCAGTTCTTC.

The rearrangement uses TRBV29-1 and TRBJ1-2; 11 bases are a match to TRBD1. The germline gives CDR1 SQVTM, CDR2 ANQGSEA. The ends lost 5 bases at V and 6 bases at J; junction bases unmatched: 11. The CDR3 spans 15 residues. The DNA of the CDR3 is TGCAGCGTTACCCGAGGCAGGACAGGGGGCCATGGCTACACCTTC. Translated: CSVTRGRTGGHGYTF.